This T cell receptor beta chain was obtained from a study of blood T cell repertoires in COVID-19. Study-wide context: Samples came from the United States, Italy and Spain, spanning acute and convalescent COVID-19.

This clone came up once. TCRdb's copy holds only in-frame clones and misses some; the assay was immunoSEQ multiplex PCR. The sample lists 150,000 to 200,000 clones; roughly 93% were seen once. After removal of 4 bases from V and 5 bases from J, the junction contained 9 bases not matched to a gene. This CDR3 region has 15 residues. Germline V gene sequence: CDR1 SGDLS, CDR2 YYNGEE. The TCR sequence derives from a woman aged 55-69 years with COVID-19, enrolled during active disease. The sample taken for sequencing was peripheral blood. This sequence joins TRBV9 and TRBJ1-1; the match to TRBD1 covers 9 bases. DNA of the CDR3: TGTGCCAGCAGCCTAGGGGACAGGGAAGGGACTGAAGCTTTCTTT. Its translation: CASSLGDREGTEAFF.